A single sample gave rise to the 18 T cell receptor beta chains below, sequenced in a study of shared T cell receptors in the human thymus (dated by TCRdb to the early 2020s). Receptors were amplified or captured by the immunoSEQ multiplex PCR assay. The clones in this table, taken by TCRdb from immuneACCESS, are in-frame only. Not every clone is retained; where verified, under half of the shortfall comes from an unresolved V gene, and the cause of the rest is unknown. For this sample there are about 730,000 clones; approximately 85% appear just once. Around 0.0094% of the sample rests with the top ten. The data were also submitted as part of a second study, on human thymus T cells.

What was sequenced was thymocytes. The receptors shown here come from a girl in the first two years of life with a congenital heart defect. Donor details come from another sample of the same person, matched by shared clones.

This clone was detected only once. The chain couples TRBV11-2 to TRBJ2-1; D might be TRBD1 (5 bases). Trimming stripped 5 bases from V and 16 bases from J, with 15 bases between. The CDR3 is made up of 11 amino acids. The germline V gene has CDR1 SGHAT and CDR2 FQNNGV. The CDR3 spells CASSQGDRVFF. CDR3 DNA sequence: TGTGCCAGCAGCCAAGGGGATAGGGTATTCTTC.

CDR3 sequence reads: CASSLGGRDTEAFF. Written as DNA, the CDR3 is TGTGCCAGCAGCTTAGGGGGGCGGGACACTGAAGCTTTCTTT. The J gene is TRBJ1-1, the V gene TRBV7-8, with TRBD1 as a possible D gene (6 bases). This CDR3 has 14 amino acids. Germline CDR1 is SGHVS and CDR2 is FQNEAQ. V dropped 1 base and J dropped 3 bases, with 9 bases sitting between them.

The chain uses TRBV5-1 and TRBJ2-7; 7 nucleotides match TRBD2. This CDR3 spans 17 amino acids. Germline V gene data show CDR1 as SGHRS and CDR2 as YFSETQ. The trim removed 2 bases at V and 2 bases at J, leaving 13 bases unmatched. The CDR3 DNA reads TGCGCCAGCAGCTTTCCGATCAATGGGGGGGACCCCTACGAGCAGTACTTC. Translating it yields CASSFPINGGDPYEQYF.

This chain uses TRBV5-4 with TRBJ1-1; the D gene is possibly TRBD1 (5 bases). With 1 base removed from V and 4 bases from J, the gap between germline ends came to 20 bases. The CDR3 runs to 17 residues. Germline-derived CDR1 and CDR2 are SGHNT and YYREEE (reference sequence). This CDR3 reads CASSLRMRQGKGTEAFF. The CDR3 DNA reads as TGTGCCAGCAGCTTGAGAATGAGGCAGGGAAAAGGCACTGAAGCTTTCTTT.

V usage is TRBV4-1 and J usage is TRBJ1-1; TRBD1 matches at 8 bases. This CDR3 spans 16 amino acids. The V segment lost 4 bases and the J segment 10 bases; nucleotides outside the gene matches: 17. Germline V lookup: CDR1 MGHRA, CDR2 YSYEKL. The CDR3: CASSPEDLGQGVGAFF. The CDR3 DNA is TGCGCCAGCAGCCCAGAAGACCTTGGACAGGGTGTGGGAGCTTTCTTT.

The J gene is TRBJ2-7, the V gene TRBV2; a possible D gene is TRBD2 (5 bases). V gave up 8 bases and J gave up 3 bases, with 11 bases separating them. CDR3 size: 12 residues. CDR1 is SNHLY and CDR2 is FYNNEI in the germline V gene. The CDR3 DNA follows: TGTGCCAGCGGTACGGGGAGCTACGAGCAGTACTTC. Its translation is CASGTGSYEQYF.

The chain recombines TRBV4-1 with TRBJ2-7; 7 nucleotides align to TRBD2. V trimming: 4 bases; J trimming: 2 bases; junction bases outside the gene matches: 2. This CDR3 spans 13 amino acids. Germline CDR1 and CDR2: MGHRA and YSYEKL. The CDR3 spells CASSRGGAYEQYF. DNA for the CDR3: TGCGCCAGCAGCCGCGGGGGTGCCTACGAGCAGTACTTC.

The rearrangement joins TRBV27 to TRBJ1-6; TRBD1 aligns across 10 bases. Germline V lookup: CDR1 MNHEY, CDR2 SMNVEV (reference sequence). The CDR3 covers 21 residues. With V trimmed by 6 bases and J by 0 bases, 17 bases remained unmatched. CDR3 protein: CASRFQPGTGVDSSYNSPLHF. The CDR3 DNA reads as TGTGCCAGCAGGTTCCAACCCGGGACAGGGGTTGATAGCTCCTATAATTCACCCCTCCACTTT.

The chain employs TRBV16 and TRBJ1-1; TRBD1 might be the D (5 bases). This CDR3 is 17 amino acids long. V was clipped by 0 bases and J by 1 base, with 15 bases between them. Germline assignment: CDR1 KGHSY and CDR2 FQNENV. DNA of the CDR3: TGTGCCAGCAGCCAATCGGAGGGGAAGTCTTGGAACACTGAAGCTTTCTTT. It yields the protein CASSQSEGKSWNTEAFF.

The V gene is TRBV5-5, the J gene TRBJ1-2, with TRBD1 identical over 8 bases. The junction had 9 bases not matched to a gene; V was cut back by 6 bases and J by 2 bases. Germline CDR1 reads SGHKS; CDR2 reads YYEKEE (reference sequence). CDR3 size: 15 residues. The CDR3 sequence: CASILGQGSNYGYTF. CDR3 in DNA: TGTGCCAGCATCCTAGGACAGGGCTCGAACTATGGCTACACCTTC.

J is TRBJ1-2 and V is TRBV29-1; no clear D. CDR1 SQVTM and CDR2 ANQGSEA come from the germline V gene. V lost 0 bases, J lost 6 bases, and 8 bases lay in between. This CDR3 region has 12 residues. CDR3 amino acids: CSVEDPPNGYTF. The DNA of the CDR3 is TGCAGCGTTGAAGATCCCCCAAATGGCTACACCTTC.

The chain has TRBV18 and TRBJ2-3, with 14 bases matching TRBD2. The CDR3 spans 19 residues. Germline values: CDR1 KGHSH, CDR2 LQKENI. Germline trimming cut 6 bases from V and 0 bases from J; bases unmatched to any gene: 11. The CDR3 region is CASSSGLAGVDTSTDTQYF. In DNA, the CDR3 is TGTGCCAGCTCGTCGGGACTAGCGGGGGTCGACACTAGCACAGATACGCAGTATTTT.

This clone showed up just a few times. The gene calls are TRBV5-1 and TRBJ1-2; TRBD1 matches 7 bases. The germline V gene encodes CDR1 SGHRS and CDR2 YFSETQ. V was clipped by 0 bases and J by 1 base; unmatched bases: 15. The CDR3 sequence is 19 residues long. The CDR3 sequence is CASSLAPALQGSRNYGYTF. CDR3 in DNA: TGCGCCAGCAGCTTGGCTCCCGCTTTACAGGGGTCGCGTAACTATGGCTACACCTTC. The full variable domain, with the rest looked up from reference TRBV5-1 and TRBJ1-2, is KAGVTQTPRYLIKTRGQQVTLSCSPISGHRSVSWYQQTPGQGLQFLFEYFSETQRNKGNFPGRFSGRQFSNSRSEMNVSTLELGDSALYLCASSLAPALQGSRNYGYTFGSGTRLTVV.

V is TRBV25-1 and J is TRBJ1-1, with TRBD1 as a possible D gene (5 bases). CDR3 length equals 13 residues. V lost 4 bases and J lost 4, with 10 bases in between. Germline CDR1 MGHDK, CDR2 SYGVNS. The CDR3 sequence is CASSGLGGTEAFF. In nucleotides, the CDR3 is TGTGCCAGCAGTGGATTGGGGGGCACTGAAGCTTTCTTT.

The V and J genes are TRBV4-1 and TRBJ1-6; 8 bases are a match to TRBD1. The CDR3 totals 16 residues. Germline trimming cut 2 bases from V and 7 bases from J; bases unmatched to any gene: 7. The germline V gene encodes CDR1 MGHRA and CDR2 YSYEKL. The CDR3 protein is CASSQQSGGRNSPLHF. In DNA, the CDR3 is TGCGCCAGCAGCCAACAATCAGGGGGCCGGAATTCACCCCTCCACTTT.

The CDR3 DNA sequence: TGTGCCAGCAAGCGGCGGGGGCAAACGGGGGAGCAGTTCTTC. Its translation: CASKRRGQTGEQFF. The chain uses TRBV6-5 and TRBJ2-1; weak D call: TRBD2 (7 bases). Trimming took off 7 bases at V and 10 bases at J, with 20 bases between the two ends. This CDR3 has 14 residues. Germline V gene sequence: CDR1 MNHEY, CDR2 SVGAGI.

In regard to this clone: At one end, the junction sequence differs from germline, possibly due to a read error. The chain joins TRBV7-7 to TRBJ2-2; 9 bases align to TRBD1. The CDR3 has 17 amino acids. Germline-derived CDR1 and CDR2 are SSHAT and FNYEAQ (reference sequence). The CDR3 region is CASSLQGAGRDTGELFF. CDR3 nucleotide sequence: TGTGCTAGCAGCTTACAGGGGGCAGGTCGGGACACCGGGGAGCTGTTTTTT.

This chain uses TRBV4-1 with TRBJ1-1; D not resolved. This CDR3 has 14 residues. Per germline, CDR1 MGHRA and CDR2 YSYEKL. Trimming took off 3 bases at V and 1 base at J, with 9 bases between the two ends. The CDR3 spells CASSQGGRNTEAFF. The DNA of the CDR3 is TGCGCCAGCAGCCAGGGAGGTAGGAACACTGAAGCTTTCTTT.